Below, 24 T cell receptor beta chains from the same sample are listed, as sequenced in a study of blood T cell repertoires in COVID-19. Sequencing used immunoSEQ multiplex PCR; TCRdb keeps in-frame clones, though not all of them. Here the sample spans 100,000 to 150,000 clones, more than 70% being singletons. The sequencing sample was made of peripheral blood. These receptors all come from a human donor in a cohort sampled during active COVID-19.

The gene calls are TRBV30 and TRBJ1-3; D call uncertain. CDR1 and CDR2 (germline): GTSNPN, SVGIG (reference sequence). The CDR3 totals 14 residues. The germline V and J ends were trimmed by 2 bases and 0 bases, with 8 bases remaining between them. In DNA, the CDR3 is TGTGCCTGGAGTTCGGGGAACTCTGGAAACACCATATATTTT. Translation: CAWSSGNSGNTIYF.

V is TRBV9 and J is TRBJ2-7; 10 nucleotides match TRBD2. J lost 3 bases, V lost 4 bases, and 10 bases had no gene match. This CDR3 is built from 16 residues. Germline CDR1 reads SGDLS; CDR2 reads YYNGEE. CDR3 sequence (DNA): TGTGCCAGCAGCCCGGGGCTAGCGGGAGAGTACTACGAGCAGTACTTC. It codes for CASSPGLAGEYYEQYF.

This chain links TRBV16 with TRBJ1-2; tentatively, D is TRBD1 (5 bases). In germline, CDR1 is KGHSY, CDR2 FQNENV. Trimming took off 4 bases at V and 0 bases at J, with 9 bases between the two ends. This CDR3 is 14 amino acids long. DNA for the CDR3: TGTGCCAGCAGCCGGACACTTGCTAACTATGGCTACACCTTC. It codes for CASSRTLANYGYTF.

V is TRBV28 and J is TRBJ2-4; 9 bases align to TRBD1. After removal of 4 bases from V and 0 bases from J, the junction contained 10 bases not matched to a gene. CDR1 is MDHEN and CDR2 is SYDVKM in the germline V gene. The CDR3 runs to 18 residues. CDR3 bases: TGTGCCAGCAGTTCCCCGGGACAGGGAAGAATAGCCAAAAACATTCAGTACTTC. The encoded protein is CASSSPGQGRIAKNIQYF. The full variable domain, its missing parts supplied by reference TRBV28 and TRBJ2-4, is DVKVTQSSRYLVKRTGEKVFLECVQDMDHENMFWYRQDPGLGLRLIYFSYDVKMKEKGDIPEGYSVSREKKERFSLILESASTNQTSMYLCASSSPGQGRIAKNIQYFGAGTRLSVL.

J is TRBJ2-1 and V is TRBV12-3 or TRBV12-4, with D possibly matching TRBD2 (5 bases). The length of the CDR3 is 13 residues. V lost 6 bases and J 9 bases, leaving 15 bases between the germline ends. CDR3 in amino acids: CASSPRTEGEQFF. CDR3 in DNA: TGTGCCAGCAGCCCACGGACTGAAGGTGAGCAGTTCTTC.

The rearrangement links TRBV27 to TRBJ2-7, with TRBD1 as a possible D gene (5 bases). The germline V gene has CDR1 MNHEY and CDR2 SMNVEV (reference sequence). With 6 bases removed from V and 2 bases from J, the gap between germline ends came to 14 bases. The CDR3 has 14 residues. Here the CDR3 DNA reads TGTGCCAGCAGCAGGTGGCAGGGTGCCTACGAGCAGTACTTC. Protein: CASSRWQGAYEQYF.

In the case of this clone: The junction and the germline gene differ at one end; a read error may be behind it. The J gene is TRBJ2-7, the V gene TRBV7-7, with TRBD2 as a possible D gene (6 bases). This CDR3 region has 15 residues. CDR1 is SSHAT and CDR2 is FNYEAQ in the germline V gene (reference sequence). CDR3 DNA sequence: TGTGCTAGCAGCTCGGCCGCGGGAAGGCCCTACGAGCAGTACTTC. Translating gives CASSSAAGRPYEQYF.

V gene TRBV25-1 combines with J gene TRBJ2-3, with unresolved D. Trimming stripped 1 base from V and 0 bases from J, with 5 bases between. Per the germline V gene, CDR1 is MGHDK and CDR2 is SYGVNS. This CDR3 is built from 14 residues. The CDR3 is CASSESPSTDTQYF. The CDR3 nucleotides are TGTGCCAGCAGTGAATCCCCGAGCACAGATACGCAGTATTTT.

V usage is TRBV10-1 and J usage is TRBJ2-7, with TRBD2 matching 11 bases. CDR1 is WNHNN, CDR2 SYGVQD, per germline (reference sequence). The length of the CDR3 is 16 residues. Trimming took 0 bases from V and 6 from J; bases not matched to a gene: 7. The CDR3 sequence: CASSESITSGRLEQYF. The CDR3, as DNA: TGCGCCAGCAGTGAGTCCATAACTAGCGGGAGACTCGAGCAGTACTTC.

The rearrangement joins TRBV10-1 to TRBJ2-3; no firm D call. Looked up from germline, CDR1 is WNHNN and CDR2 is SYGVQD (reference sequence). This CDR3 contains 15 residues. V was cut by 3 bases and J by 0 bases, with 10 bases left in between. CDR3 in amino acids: CASSEIAGSTDTQYF. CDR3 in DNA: TGCGCCAGCAGTGAAATCGCAGGTAGCACAGATACGCAGTATTTT.

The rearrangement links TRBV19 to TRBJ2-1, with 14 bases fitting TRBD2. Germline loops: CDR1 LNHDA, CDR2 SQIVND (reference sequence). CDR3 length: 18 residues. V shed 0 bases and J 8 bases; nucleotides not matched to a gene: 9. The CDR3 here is CASSIDPRLAGGDDEQFF. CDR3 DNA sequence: TGTGCCAGTAGTATAGATCCCCGACTAGCGGGAGGGGACGATGAGCAGTTCTTC.

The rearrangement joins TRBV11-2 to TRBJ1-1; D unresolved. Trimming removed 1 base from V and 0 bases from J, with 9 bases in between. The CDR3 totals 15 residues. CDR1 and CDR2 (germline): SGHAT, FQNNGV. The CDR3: CASSLVEGMNTEAFF. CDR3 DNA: TGTGCCAGCAGCTTAGTCGAGGGCATGAACACTGAAGCTTTCTTT.

The CDR3 sequence: CASSLGRDRRSSYNSPLHF. For the CDR3, the DNA is TGTGCCAGCAGCTTAGGACGGGACAGGAGGAGCTCCTATAATTCACCCCTCCACTTT. The genes are TRBV11-3 and TRBJ1-6; 8 nucleotides match TRBD1. Germline lookup yields CDR1 SGHNT and CDR2 YENEEA. This CDR3 has 19 residues. Germline trimming cut 1 base from V and 0 bases from J; bases unmatched to any gene: 8. Complete variable domain (other parts from reference TRBV11-3 and TRBJ1-6): EAGVVQSPRYKIIEKKQPVAFWCNPISGHNTLYWYLQNLGQGPELLIRYENEEAVDDSQLPKDRFSAERLKGVDSTLKIQPAELGDSAVYLCASSLGRDRRSSYNSPLHFGNGTRLTVT.

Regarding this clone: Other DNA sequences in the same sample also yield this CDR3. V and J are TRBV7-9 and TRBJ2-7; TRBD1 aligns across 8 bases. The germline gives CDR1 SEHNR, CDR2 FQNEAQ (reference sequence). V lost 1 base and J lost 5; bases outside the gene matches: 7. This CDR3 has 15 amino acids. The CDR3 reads CASSLGGTGLNEQYF. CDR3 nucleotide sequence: TGTGCCAGCAGCTTAGGCGGGACAGGATTGAACGAGCAGTACTTC.

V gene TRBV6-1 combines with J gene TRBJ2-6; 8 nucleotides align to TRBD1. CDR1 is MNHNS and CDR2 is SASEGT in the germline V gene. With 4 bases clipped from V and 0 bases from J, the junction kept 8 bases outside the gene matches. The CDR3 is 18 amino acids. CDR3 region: CASSGGTGRFSGANVLTF. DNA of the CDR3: TGTGCCAGCAGTGGCGGGACAGGCCGGTTCTCTGGGGCCAACGTCCTGACTTTC.

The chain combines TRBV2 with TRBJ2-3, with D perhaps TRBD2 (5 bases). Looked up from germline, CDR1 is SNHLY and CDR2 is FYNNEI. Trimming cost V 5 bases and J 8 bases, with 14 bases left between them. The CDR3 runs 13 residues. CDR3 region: CASSWNDGGTQYF. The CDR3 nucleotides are TGTGCCAGCAGTTGGAACGATGGAGGTACGCAGTATTTT. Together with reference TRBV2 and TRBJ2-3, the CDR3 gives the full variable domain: EPEVTQTPSHQVTQMGQEVILRCVPISNHLYFYWYRQILGQKVEFLVSFYNNEISEKSEIFDDQFSVERPDGSNFTLKIRSTKLEDSAMYFCASSWNDGGTQYFGPGTRLTVL.

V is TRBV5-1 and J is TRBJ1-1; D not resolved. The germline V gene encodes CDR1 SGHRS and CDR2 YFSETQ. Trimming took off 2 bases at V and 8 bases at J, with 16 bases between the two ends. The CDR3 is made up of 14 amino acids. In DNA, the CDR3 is TGCGCCAGCAGCTTAAGGGAACACAGCGGGGAAGCTTTCTTT. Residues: CASSLREHSGEAFF.

Here the CDR3 DNA reads TGTGCCTGGAGTGGTCTAGCGGGAGAGGTCGGGGAGCTGTTTTTT. It is translated as CAWSGLAGEVGELFF. This chain uses TRBV30 with TRBJ2-2; 10 positions match TRBD2. J lost 7 bases, V lost 1 base, and 6 bases had no gene match. The CDR3 consists of 15 residues. CDR1 and CDR2 from the germline V gene are GTSNPN and SVGIG (reference sequence).

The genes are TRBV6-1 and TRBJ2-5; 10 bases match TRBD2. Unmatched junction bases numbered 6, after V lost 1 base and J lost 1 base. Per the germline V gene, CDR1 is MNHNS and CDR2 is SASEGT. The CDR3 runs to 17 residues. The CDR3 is CASSEEGGLATQETQYF. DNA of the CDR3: TGTGCCAGCAGTGAAGAGGGGGGACTAGCGACCCAAGAGACCCAGTACTTC.

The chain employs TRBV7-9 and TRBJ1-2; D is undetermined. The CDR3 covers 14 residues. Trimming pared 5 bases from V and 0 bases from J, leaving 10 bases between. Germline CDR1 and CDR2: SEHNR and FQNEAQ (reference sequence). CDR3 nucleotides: TGTGCCAGCAGCGATCATCAGGCTAACTATGGCTACACCTTC. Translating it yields CASSDHQANYGYTF.

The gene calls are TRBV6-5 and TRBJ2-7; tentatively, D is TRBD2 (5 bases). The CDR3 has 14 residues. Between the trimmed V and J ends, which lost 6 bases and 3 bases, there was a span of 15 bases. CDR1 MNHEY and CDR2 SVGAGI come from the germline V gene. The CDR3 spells CASSPPSGGYEQYF. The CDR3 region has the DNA TGTGCCAGCAGCCCACCCAGCGGAGGCTACGAGCAGTACTTC.

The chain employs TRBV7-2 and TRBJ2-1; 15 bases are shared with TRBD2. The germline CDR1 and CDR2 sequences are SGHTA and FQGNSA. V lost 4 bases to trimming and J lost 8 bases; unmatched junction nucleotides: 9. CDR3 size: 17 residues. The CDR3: CASSSPGLAGGMDEQFF. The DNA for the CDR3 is TGTGCCAGCAGCTCCCCGGGACTAGCGGGAGGAATGGATGAGCAGTTCTTC.

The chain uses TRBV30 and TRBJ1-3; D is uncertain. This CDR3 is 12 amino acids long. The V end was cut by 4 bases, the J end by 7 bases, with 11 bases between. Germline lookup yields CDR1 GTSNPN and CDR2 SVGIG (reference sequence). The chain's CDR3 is CAWNKKVNTIYF. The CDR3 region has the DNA TGTGCCTGGAACAAGAAAGTGAACACCATATATTTT.

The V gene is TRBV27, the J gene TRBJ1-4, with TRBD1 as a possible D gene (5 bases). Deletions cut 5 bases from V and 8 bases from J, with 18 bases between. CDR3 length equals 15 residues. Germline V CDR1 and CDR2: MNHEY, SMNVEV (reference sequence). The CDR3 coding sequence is TGTGCCAGCAGTCCCGCGAAGGGGCTGGACGAAAAACTGTTTTTT. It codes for CASSPAKGLDEKLFF.